This T cell receptor beta chain was found in a study of T cell repertoires in cytomegalovirus infection. The wider study: CMV infection and matching HLA type were both indicated by public TCR beta signatures.

TCRdb redid the calling of the reads with MiXCR, one entry per CDR3 protein. The sample contains about 400,000 distinct CDR3 sequences, less than 20% of which appear only once. This clonotype has ten or more counts. The source of this sequence is a human donor in good health (CMV status not recorded). Some clones in this sample may be carry-over from other donors' samples. Sequencing was carried out using PBMCs.

CDR3 region: CASSLGGSGGYEQYV. In DNA form, the CDR3 reads TGTGCCAGCAGCTTGGGGGGGAGTGGCGGGTACGAGCAGTACGTC. J is TRBJ2-7 and V is TRBV7-2; TRBD2 aligns across 7 bases. CDR3 length: 15 amino acids. The J segment lost 4 bases and the V segment lost 3 bases, leaving 9 bases of the junction unmatched. Germline V gene data show CDR1 as SGHTA and CDR2 as FQGNSA.